The 24 T cell receptor beta chains presented below share a single source sample, sequenced in a study of cytomegalovirus exposure and HLA in healthy donors. Both 60 Vbeta primers and 13 Jbeta primers went into the PCR. Clones were sequenced by immunoSEQ multiplex PCR, and TCRdb holds only the in-frame ones, with some missing. The table shows some 120,000 clones, with around 80% occurring only once. The sequenced sample consisted of PBMCs. The receptors were sampled from a man aged 50 to 60 in good health and CMV-seronegative.

This clone was counted a few times. V and J are TRBV5-1 and TRBJ2-5; D unclear. Trimming took off 1 base at V and 1 base at J, with 8 bases between the two ends. CDR3 length: 14 amino acids. CDR1 and CDR2 (germline): SGHRS, YFSETQ. The CDR3 DNA is TGCGCCAGCAGCTTGTCTCTGTCCCAAGAGACCCAGTACTTC. Translated, it gives CASSLSLSQETQYF.

The CDR3 DNA sequence: TGTGCCAGCAGCCAAAACGGGGGGGCTGGCGGGGAGCTGTTTTTT. Residues: CASSQNGGAGGELFF. The rearrangement links TRBV7-2 to TRBJ2-2, with TRBD2 matching 8 bases. Germline CDR1 is SGHTA and CDR2 is FQGNSA. CDR3 length equals 15 residues. The V segment lost 5 bases and the J segment 7 bases; nucleotides outside the gene matches: 9.

The chain uses TRBV19 and TRBJ2-7; 7 nucleotides align to TRBD2. Trimming cost V 2 bases and J 2 bases; bases outside gene matches: 3. CDR1 is LNHDA and CDR2 is SQIVND in the germline V gene (reference sequence). The length of the CDR3 is 14 residues. The CDR3 spells CASSIRGDTYEQYF. The CDR3 DNA sequence: TGTGCCAGTAGTATACGGGGGGATACCTACGAGCAGTACTTC.

CDR3 nucleotides: TGTGCCAGCAGCGTAGGGTCGAGTCGGGGCACTGAAGCTTTCTTT. Its protein product is CASSVGSSRGTEAFF. This chain uses TRBV9 with TRBJ1-1; no clear D. V was shortened by 0 bases and J by 4 bases, with 13 bases between the two germline ends. The germline gives CDR1 SGDLS, CDR2 YYNGEE. This CDR3 spans 15 amino acids.

The J gene is TRBJ1-3, the V gene TRBV7-3, with TRBD1 matching over 10 bases. Germline CDR1 SGHTA, CDR2 FQGTGA. The CDR3 length is 13 residues. The ends lost 5 bases at V and 8 bases at J; junction bases unmatched: 3. The CDR3 nucleotides are TGTGCCAGCAGCAGCGGGACAGGGGACACCATATATTTT. This sequence encodes CASSSGTGDTIYF. Variable domain in full (rest from reference TRBV7-3 and TRBJ1-3): GAGVSQTPSNKVTEKGKYVELRCDPISGHTALYWYRQSLGQGPEFLIYFQGTGAADDSGLPNDRFFAVRPEGSVSTLKIQRTERGDSAVYLCASSSGTGDTIYFGEGSWLTVV.

This clone has just a few counts. The chain carries TRBV5-6 and TRBJ2-5, with 9 bases matching TRBD1. Germline V gene lookup returns CDR1 SGHDT and CDR2 YYEEEE. The V segment lost 4 bases and the J segment 1 base; nucleotides outside the gene matches: 8. The CDR3 length is 16 residues. Here the CDR3 reads CASSRGQGTIQETQYF. As DNA, the CDR3 is TGTGCCAGCAGCAGGGGACAGGGAACTATCCAAGAGACCCAGTACTTC.

The chain recombines TRBV28 with TRBJ1-5; 9 nucleotides line up with TRBD1. Germline CDR1 MDHEN, CDR2 SYDVKM. With V trimmed by 6 bases and J by 3 bases, 6 bases remained unmatched. This CDR3 is built from 15 residues. In DNA form, the CDR3 reads TGTGCCAGCAGACGGACAGGGGCCAACAATCAGCCCCAGCATTTT. Translated: CASRRTGANNQPQHF.

The DNA for the CDR3 is TGTGCCAGCAGTGAATACAGGGGCTATAATTCACCCCTCCACTTT. Amino acid sequence: CASSEYRGYNSPLHF. The chain combines TRBV25-1 with TRBJ1-6; weak D call: TRBD1 (6 bases). The CDR3 is 15 residues long. The ends were cut back, 0 bases at V and 3 bases at J, with 6 bases in the middle. In germline, CDR1 is MGHDK, CDR2 SYGVNS.

The gene calls are TRBV4-3 and TRBJ1-2, with D unresolved. Trimming left V 0 bases short and J 11 bases short, with 34 bases between. The V gene's germline CDR1 is LGHNA and CDR2 YSLEER. The CDR3 spans 20 residues. CDR3 residues: CASSQEMRWYGGTDGTFYTF. CDR3 coding DNA: TGCGCCAGCAGCCAAGAAATGCGTTGGTACGGAGGAACCGACGGAACCTTTTACACCTTC.

The gene calls are TRBV11-3 and TRBJ2-5; D is possibly TRBD1 (7 bases). The germline CDR1 and CDR2 sequences are SGHNT and YENEEA. Trimming shortened V by 5 bases and J by 11 bases, and 21 bases separated the two germline ends. This CDR3 is 14 amino acids long. Here the CDR3 DNA reads TGTGCCAGCAGCCCCAGGAGGGGACAGCCAGAGCAGTACTTC. This sequence encodes CASSPRRGQPEQYF.

The chain couples TRBV14 to TRBJ2-2, with 9 bases lining up with TRBD2. V lost 1 base and J lost 5; bases outside the gene matches: 8. Germline V gene lookup returns CDR1 SGHDN and CDR2 FVKESK. The CDR3 totals 17 residues. CDR3 nucleotide sequence: TGTGCCAGCAGCCAAGCGGCGGGGGGGCCGGCGACCGGGGAGCTGTTTTTT. Translating it yields CASSQAAGGPATGELFF.

This chain uses TRBV10-3 with TRBJ1-5; TRBD1 is a possible D gene (6 bases). Germline-derived CDR1 and CDR2 are ENHRY and SYGVKD. The CDR3 length is 15 residues. The germline V and J ends were trimmed by 2 bases and 5 bases, with 13 bases remaining between them. CDR3 protein: CAISEEGVRDQPQHF. In DNA, the CDR3 is TGTGCCATCAGTGAGGAGGGGGTTAGGGATCAGCCCCAGCATTTT.

This chain connects TRBV6-4 to TRBJ2-1, with 8 positions matching TRBD2. V was pared by 0 bases and J by 3 bases, with 1 base of the junction left unmatched. The CDR3 spans 15 residues. From germline, CDR1 is MRHNA and CDR2 SNTAGT. The CDR3 here is CASSDSGTSYNEQFF. The CDR3 DNA sequence: TGTGCCAGCAGTGACTCCGGGACTAGCTACAATGAGCAGTTCTTC.

The gene calls are TRBV2 and TRBJ2-1; D may be TRBD1 (5 bases). V gave up 2 bases and J gave up 7 bases, with 12 bases separating them. There are 14 residues in the CDR3. Germline loops: CDR1 SNHLY, CDR2 FYNNEI. The CDR3 DNA follows: TGTGCCAGCAGTGAACGCAGGGCCGTGAATGAGCAGTTCTTC. Its protein is CASSERRAVNEQFF.

This sequence joins TRBV7-8 and TRBJ2-1, with TRBD2 matching over 12 bases. Germline V CDR1 and CDR2: SGHVS, FQNEAQ. The CDR3 extends over 12 amino acids. V shed 5 bases, J shed 15 bases, and the junction held 5 bases outside the gene matches. The CDR3 DNA reads TGTGCCAGCAGCAAGGGACTAGCGGGCGGGTTCTTC. It translates to CASSKGLAGGFF.

This chain connects TRBV7-9 to TRBJ2-2; the D gene is possibly TRBD1 (6 bases). Germline V gene data show CDR1 as SEHNR and CDR2 as FQNEAQ (reference sequence). This CDR3 is 15 amino acids long. V gave up 5 bases and J gave up 2 bases, with 12 bases separating them. CDR3 protein: CASSTGTFNTGELFF. The CDR3 DNA sequence: TGTGCCAGCAGCACAGGGACATTTAACACCGGGGAGCTGTTTTTT.

The J gene is TRBJ1-4, the V gene TRBV11-2; D not resolved. From germline, CDR1 is SGHAT and CDR2 FQNNGV. This CDR3 is built from 13 residues. Trimming took off 1 base at V and 5 bases at J, with 5 bases between the two ends. The CDR3 region is CASSLGENEKLFF. CDR3 bases: TGTGCCAGCAGCTTAGGGGAGAATGAAAAACTGTTTTTT.

This chain connects TRBV5-8 to TRBJ1-1; D is ambiguous. Trimming pared 2 bases from V and 11 bases from J, leaving 16 bases between. The CDR3 consists of 13 residues. Germline values: CDR1 SGHTS, CDR2 YDEGEE. CDR3 sequence (DNA): TGTGCCAGCAGCTTCCGGGAGCACTTTGTCGCTTTCTTT. It encodes CASSFREHFVAFF.

This clone was detected only a few times. The chain is built from TRBV5-6 and TRBJ2-3; TRBD2 agrees at 8 bases. The V and J ends lost 2 bases and 5 bases, in that order; junction bases with no gene match: 13. The CDR3 is 17 residues long. Germline CDR1 is SGHDT and CDR2 is YYEEEE. DNA for the CDR3: TGTGCCAGCAGCTTTGACGGAAGCGGGGGTGGGGGAGATACGCAGTATTTT. Residues: CASSFDGSGGGGDTQYF.

This clone was seen more than once but under ten times. This chain uses TRBV5-1 with TRBJ2-1, with D unresolved. The CDR3 runs to 13 residues. Trimming removed 1 base at V and 8 bases at J, with 10 bases between. CDR1 is SGHRS and CDR2 is YFSETQ in the germline V gene. The CDR3 nucleotides are TGCGCCAGCAGCTTGCGTCCCCGGGATGAGCAGTTCTTC. Translation gives CASSLRPRDEQFF.

The chain is built from TRBV9 and TRBJ2-6; 10 positions agree with TRBD2. The CDR3 spans 18 residues. V was pared by 3 bases and J by 0 bases, with 6 bases of the junction left unmatched. Germline V gene data show CDR1 as SGDLS and CDR2 as YYNGEE. DNA for the CDR3: TGTGCCAGCAGCGCCATAGCGGGGGGAACCTCTGGGGCCAACGTCCTGACTTTC. Protein: CASSAIAGGTSGANVLTF.

The chain links TRBV5-1 to TRBJ2-6; 9 positions match TRBD1. V was clipped by 6 bases and J by 1 base; unmatched bases: 14. CDR1 is SGHRS, CDR2 YFSETQ, per germline. The CDR3 runs 19 residues. The CDR3 DNA sequence: TGCGCCAGCACCCCTCGCCCGGGACAGGGTATATCTGGGGCCAACGTCCTGACTTTC. It is translated as CASTPRPGQGISGANVLTF.

V is TRBV18 and J is TRBJ1-1; D unclear. Germline V gene lookup returns CDR1 KGHSH and CDR2 LQKENI. V shed 0 bases and J shed 1 base, with 9 bases lying between them. The CDR3 runs 15 residues. The chain's CDR3 is CASSPPNSPNTEAFF. As DNA, the CDR3 is TGTGCCAGCTCACCACCCAACTCACCGAACACTGAAGCTTTCTTT.

The chain joins TRBV4-3 to TRBJ1-1; D might be TRBD1 (5 bases). The germline gives CDR1 LGHNA, CDR2 YSLEER. The CDR3 sequence is 16 residues long. The V end lost 2 bases, the J end lost 4 bases, and 17 bases lay between the germline ends. CDR3 bases: TGCGCCAGCAGCCAAAGGGGCCTGGTAAGGGGCACTGAAGCTTTCTTT. This translates into CASSQRGLVRGTEAFF.